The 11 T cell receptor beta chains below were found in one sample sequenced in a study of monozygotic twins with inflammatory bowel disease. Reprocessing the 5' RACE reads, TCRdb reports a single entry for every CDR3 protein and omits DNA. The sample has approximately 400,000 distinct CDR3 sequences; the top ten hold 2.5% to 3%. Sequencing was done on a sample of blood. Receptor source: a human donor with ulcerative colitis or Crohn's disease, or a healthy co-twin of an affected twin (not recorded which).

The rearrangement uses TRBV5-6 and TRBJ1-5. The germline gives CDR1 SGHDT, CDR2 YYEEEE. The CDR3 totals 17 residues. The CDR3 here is CASSLNRGGYSNQPQHF.

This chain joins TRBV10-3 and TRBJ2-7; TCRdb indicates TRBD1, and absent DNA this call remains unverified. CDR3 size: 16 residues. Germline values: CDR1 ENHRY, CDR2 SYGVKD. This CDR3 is CAISAQRDGSSYEQYF.

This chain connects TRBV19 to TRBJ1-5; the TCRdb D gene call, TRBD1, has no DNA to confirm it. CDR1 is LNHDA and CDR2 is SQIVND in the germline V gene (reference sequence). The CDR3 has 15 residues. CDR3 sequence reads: CASRTDRGGNQPQHF. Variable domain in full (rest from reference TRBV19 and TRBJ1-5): DGGITQSPKYLFRKEGQNVTLSCEQNLNHDAMYWYRQDPGQGLRLIYYSQIVNDFQKGDIAEGYSVSREKKESFPLTVTSAQKNPTAFYLCASRTDRGGNQPQHFGDGTRLSIL.

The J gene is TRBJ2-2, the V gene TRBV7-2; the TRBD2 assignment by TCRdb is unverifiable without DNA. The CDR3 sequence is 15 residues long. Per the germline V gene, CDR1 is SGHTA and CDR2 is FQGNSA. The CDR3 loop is CASSSNSGGVGELFF.

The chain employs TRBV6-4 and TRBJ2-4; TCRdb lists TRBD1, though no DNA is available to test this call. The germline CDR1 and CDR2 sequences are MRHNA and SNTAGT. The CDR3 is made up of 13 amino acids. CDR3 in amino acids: CASSETRGNIQYF.

CDR3: CASSLDPRGAGTEAFF. J is TRBJ1-1 and V is TRBV5-1; there is no DNA to check the TCRdb D call of TRBD1. CDR1 is SGHRS and CDR2 is YFSETQ in the germline V gene. This CDR3 has 16 residues.

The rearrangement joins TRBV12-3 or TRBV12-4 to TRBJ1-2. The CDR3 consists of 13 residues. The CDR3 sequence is CASSLGIFYGYTF.

The CDR3 spells CASSPGQTLNQPQHF. The rearrangement joins TRBV5-5 to TRBJ1-5; TCRdb designates TRBD1, a call that cannot be tested without DNA. The CDR3 sequence is 15 residues long. CDR1 is SGHKS, CDR2 YYEKEE, per germline (reference sequence).

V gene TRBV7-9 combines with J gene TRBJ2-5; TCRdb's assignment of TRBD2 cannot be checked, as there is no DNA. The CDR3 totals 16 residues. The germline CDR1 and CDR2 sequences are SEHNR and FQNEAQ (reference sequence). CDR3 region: CASSLEGTSVKETQYF.

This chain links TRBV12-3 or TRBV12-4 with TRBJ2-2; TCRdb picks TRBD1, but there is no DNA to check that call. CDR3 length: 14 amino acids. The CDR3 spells CATISNQGTGELFF.

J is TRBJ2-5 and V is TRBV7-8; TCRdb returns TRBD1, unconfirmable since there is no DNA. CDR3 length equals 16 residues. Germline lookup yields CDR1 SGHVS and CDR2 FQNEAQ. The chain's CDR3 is CASSLASRAGKETQYF.